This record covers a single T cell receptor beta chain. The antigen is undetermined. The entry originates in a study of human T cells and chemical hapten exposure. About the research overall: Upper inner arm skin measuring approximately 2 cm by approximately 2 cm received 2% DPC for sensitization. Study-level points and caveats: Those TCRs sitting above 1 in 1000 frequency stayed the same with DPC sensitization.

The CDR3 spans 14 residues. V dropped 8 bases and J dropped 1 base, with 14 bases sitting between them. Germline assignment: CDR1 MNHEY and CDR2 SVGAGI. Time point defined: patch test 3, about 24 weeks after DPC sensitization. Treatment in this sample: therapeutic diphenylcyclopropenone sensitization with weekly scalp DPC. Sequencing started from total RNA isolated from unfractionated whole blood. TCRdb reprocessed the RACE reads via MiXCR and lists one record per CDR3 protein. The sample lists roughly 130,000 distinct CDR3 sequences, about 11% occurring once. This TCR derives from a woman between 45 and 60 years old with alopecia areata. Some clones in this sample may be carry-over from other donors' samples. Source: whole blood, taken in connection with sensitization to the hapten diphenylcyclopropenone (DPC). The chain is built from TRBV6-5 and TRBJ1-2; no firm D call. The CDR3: CASSARTINYGYTF. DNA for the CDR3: TGTGCCAGCTCCGCCAGGACTATTAACTATGGCTACACCTTC.